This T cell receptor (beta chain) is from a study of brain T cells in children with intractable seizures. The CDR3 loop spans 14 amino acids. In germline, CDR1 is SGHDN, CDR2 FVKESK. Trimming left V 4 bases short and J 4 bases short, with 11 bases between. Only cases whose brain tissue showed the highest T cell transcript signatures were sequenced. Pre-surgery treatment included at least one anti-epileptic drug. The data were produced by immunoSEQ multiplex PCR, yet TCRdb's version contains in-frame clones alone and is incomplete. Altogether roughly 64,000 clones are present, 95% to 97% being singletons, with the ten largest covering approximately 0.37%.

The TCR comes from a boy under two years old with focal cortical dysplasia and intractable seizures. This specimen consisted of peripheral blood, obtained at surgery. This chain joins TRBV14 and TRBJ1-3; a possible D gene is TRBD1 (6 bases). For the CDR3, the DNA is TGTGCCAGCAGCCGCCCAGGGGTAGGAAACACCATATATTTT. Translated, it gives CASSRPGVGNTIYF. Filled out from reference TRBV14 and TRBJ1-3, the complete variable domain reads EAGVTQFPSHSVIEKGQTVTLRCDPISGHDNLYWYRRVMGKEIKFLLHFVKESKQDESGMPNNRFLAERTGGTYSTLKVQPAELEDSGVYFCASSRPGVGNTIYFGEGSWLTVV.